These 3 T cell receptor beta chains came from one sample sequenced in a study of a mutant IDH1 vaccine in newly diagnosed glioma. Profiled with immunoSEQ multiplex PCR; TCRdb holds only in-frame clones, not every one. Among tens of thousands of clones listed, more than 85% were seen once. This sample's time point: baseline, week 1 (first vaccination visit). Specified treatment: pre-vaccination baseline after standard-of-care therapy. Source: PBMCs, taken from a glioma patient treated with radiotherapy, temozolomide or both. These receptors were obtained from a man aged 25-40 years with glioma.

This clone was counted a few times. The J gene is TRBJ1-1, the V gene TRBV13; a possible D gene is TRBD1 (5 bases). The ends were cut back, 5 bases at V and 4 bases at J, with 14 bases in the middle. The CDR3 covers 14 residues. Germline V gives CDR1 PRHDT, CDR2 FYEKMQ (reference sequence). The CDR3 reads CASSPGLQSTEAFF. The CDR3 DNA reads TGTGCCAGCAGCCCGGGACTCCAGAGCACTGAAGCTTTCTTT.

This rearrangement joins TRBV15 to TRBJ2-7; 10 bases line up with TRBD1. Germline CDR1 and CDR2: LNHNV and YYDKDF (reference sequence). J was trimmed by 0 bases and V by 3 bases; bases with no gene match: 11. The CDR3 is 18 amino acids. CDR3 coding DNA: TGTGCCACCAGCAGTTACGGACAGGGGGGTTTAAGCTCCTACGAGCAGTACTTC. Protein: CATSSYGQGGLSSYEQYF. The full variable domain, completed using reference TRBV15 and TRBJ2-7, is DAMVIQNPRYQVTQFGKPVTLSCSQTLNHNVMYWYQQKSSQAPKLLFHYYDKDFNNEADTPDNFQSRRPNTSFCFLDIRSPGLGDTAMYLCATSSYGQGGLSSYEQYFGPGTRLTVT.

The rearrangement links TRBV5-1 to TRBJ2-4, with D possibly being TRBD1 (5 bases). The CDR3 consists of 19 residues. From germline, CDR1 is SGHRS and CDR2 YFSETQ. The ends were cut back, 0 bases at V and 0 bases at J, with 19 bases in the middle. The CDR3 DNA reads TGCGCCAGCAGCTTGGTTCAGGGCGCATCTGGCCTAGCCAAAAACATTCAGTACTTC. Residues: CASSLVQGASGLAKNIQYF. The whole variable domain, remainder taken from reference TRBV5-1 and TRBJ2-4, is KAGVTQTPRYLIKTRGQQVTLSCSPISGHRSVSWYQQTPGQGLQFLFEYFSETQRNKGNFPGRFSGRQFSNSRSEMNVSTLELGDSALYLCASSLVQGASGLAKNIQYFGAGTRLSVL.